Following are 23 T cell receptor beta chains from one sample sequenced in a study of blood T cell repertoires in COVID-19. The method was immunoSEQ multiplex PCR; TCRdb's version includes in-frame clones alone and lacks a portion of them. The table lists 97,000 or so clones, around nine tenths of them singletons, with about 1.7% in the top ten. Sequenced sample: peripheral blood. Source of these receptors: a man between 60 and 75 years old with acute or convalescent COVID-19.

V usage is TRBV7-9 and J usage is TRBJ2-4, with D possibly matching TRBD1 (6 bases). Germline CDR1 is SEHNR and CDR2 is FQNEAQ (reference sequence). V lost 5 bases, J lost 5 bases, and 19 bases lay in between. The CDR3 contains 16 residues. In DNA, the CDR3 is TGTGCCAGCAGCCTCCCGGGACACAATCAACAAAACATTCAGTACTTC. The encoded protein is CASSLPGHNQQNIQYF.

On this clone itself: At one end, the junction sequence differs from germline, possibly due to a read error. The chain links TRBV2 to TRBJ1-5; 9 nucleotides agree with TRBD1. CDR1 is SNHLY and CDR2 is FYNNEI in the germline V gene. The CDR3 sequence is 16 residues long. The CDR3, as DNA: TGTGCCGGCAGTGAAGCATCGGGACAGGGAAATCAGCCCCAGCATTTT. This sequence encodes CAGSEASGQGNQPQHF.

This clone occurred once. The chain is built from TRBV4-1 and TRBJ1-4, with a weak D call TRBD1 (6 bases). The V end was cut by 4 bases, the J end by 8 bases, with 14 bases between. There are 14 residues in the CDR3. Germline values: CDR1 MGHRA, CDR2 YSYEKL. The CDR3 is CASSLQGMGEKLFF. CDR3 nucleotide sequence: TGCGCCAGCAGCCTCCAGGGGATGGGGGAAAAACTGTTTTTT.

The chain uses TRBV5-1 and TRBJ1-2; 8 bases match TRBD1. There are 15 residues in the CDR3. J was trimmed by 5 bases and V by 4 bases; bases with no gene match: 10. Germline V gene lookup returns CDR1 SGHRS and CDR2 YFSETQ. CDR3 DNA: TGCGCCAGCAGCCAACAGGGGGAATCGCGATATGGCTACACCTTC. Amino acids: CASSQQGESRYGYTF.

The rearrangement links TRBV5-1 to TRBJ1-2; weak D call: TRBD1 (5 bases). This CDR3 region has 11 residues. Germline CDR1 reads SGHRS; CDR2 reads YFSETQ. The V end lost 7 bases, the J end lost 8 bases, and 12 bases lay between the germline ends. This chain's CDR3 is CASEGRSGYTF. The CDR3 nucleotides are TGCGCCAGCGAGGGGAGGTCCGGCTACACCTTC.

The chain employs TRBV19 and TRBJ1-4; D remains ambiguous. The CDR3 is made up of 15 amino acids. V lost 7 bases and J lost 0, with 12 bases in between. CDR1 LNHDA and CDR2 SQIVND come from the germline V gene (reference sequence). In nucleotides, the CDR3 is TGTGCCAGTACCTCCGCAGAGGCAACTAATGAAAAACTGTTTTTT. Translated, it gives CASTSAEATNEKLFF.

The sample holds one count of this clone. The V and J genes are TRBV3-1 (or the pseudogene TRBV3-2) and TRBJ1-3, with D hard to call. The CDR3 is 14 residues long. V was cut by 3 bases and J by 7 bases, with 13 bases left in between. Germline loops: CDR1 LGHDT, CDR2 YNNKEL (reference sequence). The CDR3 protein is CASSHARGRNTIYF. The CDR3, as DNA: TGTGCCAGCAGCCATGCCCGGGGTCGGAACACCATATATTTT.

The CDR3 reads CASSSDRAGNIQYF. As DNA, the CDR3 is TGTGCCAGCAGCTCCGACAGGGCGGGAAACATTCAGTACTTC. V usage is TRBV7-2 and J usage is TRBJ2-4; 7 positions match TRBD1. The CDR3 contains 14 residues. Losses at the gene ends were 4 bases for V and 6 bases for J; bases not matched to a gene: 6. Germline-derived CDR1 and CDR2 are SGHTA and FQGNSA.

The chain is built from TRBV11-3 and TRBJ2-3; D not resolved. Trimming removed 5 bases from V and 9 bases from J, with 12 bases in between. Germline V gene lookup returns CDR1 SGHNT and CDR2 YENEEA. The CDR3 is made up of 12 amino acids. The CDR3 sequence: CASSAHDETQYF. As DNA, the CDR3 is TGTGCCAGCAGCGCCCATGATGAGACGCAGTATTTT.

This rearrangement joins TRBV19 to TRBJ2-5; 7 bases align to TRBD1. V gave up 4 bases and J gave up 5 bases; unmatched junction bases: 10. The V gene's germline CDR1 is LNHDA and CDR2 SQIVND (reference sequence). The CDR3 is 15 amino acids. The CDR3 loop reads CASSNAGGDTETQYF. The CDR3 nucleotides read TGTGCCAGTAGTAACGCAGGGGGAGACACGGAGACCCAGTACTTC.

This chain links TRBV13 with TRBJ1-2; D remains ambiguous. Germline V gene data show CDR1 as PRHDT and CDR2 as FYEKMQ (reference sequence). The CDR3 spans 14 residues. The V end lost 6 bases, the J end lost 0 bases, and 11 bases lay between the germline ends. Here the CDR3 DNA reads TGTGCCAGCAGACCAATGACAACTAACTATGGCTACACCTTC. Residues: CASRPMTTNYGYTF.

The chain recombines TRBV2 with TRBJ1-3; 9 bases align to TRBD1. The V and J ends lost 1 base and 6 bases, in that order; junction bases with no gene match: 4. Per germline, CDR1 SNHLY and CDR2 FYNNEI. The CDR3 runs 15 residues. CDR3 region: CASSEGQGVINTIYF. In DNA form, the CDR3 reads TGTGCCAGCAGTGAAGGACAGGGGGTGATAAACACCATATATTTT.

The gene calls are TRBV29-1 and TRBJ2-3, with D possibly TRBD2 on 6 matching bases. CDR1 SQVTM and CDR2 ANQGSEA come from the germline V gene. The length of the CDR3 is 13 residues. The V gene lost 3 bases and the J gene lost 1 base, with 8 bases spanning the gap. The CDR3 loop is CSVESGGTDTQYF. CDR3 nucleotide sequence: TGCAGCGTTGAGTCGGGGGGCACAGATACGCAGTATTTT.

The gene calls are TRBV6-5 and TRBJ1-1; D might be TRBD1 (5 bases). Germline V gene lookup returns CDR1 MNHEY and CDR2 SVGAGI. Trimming left V 6 bases short and J 10 bases short, with 15 bases between. This CDR3 contains 12 residues. CDR3 sequence (DNA): TGTGCCAGCAGCCTCCTCCAGGGCGTAGCTTTCTTT. Protein: CASSLLQGVAFF.

This sequence joins TRBV30 and TRBJ1-2, with TRBD1 matching over 8 bases. CDR1 is GTSNPN and CDR2 is SVGIG in the germline V gene (reference sequence). V shed 4 bases and J 8 bases; nucleotides not matched to a gene: 18. The CDR3 runs to 16 residues. CDR3 sequence: CAWIRRQGTSGSGYTF. In DNA form, the CDR3 reads TGTGCCTGGATTAGGCGACAGGGGACCTCGGGGTCAGGCTACACCTTC. Variable domain in full (rest from reference TRBV30 and TRBJ1-2): SQTIHQWPATLVQPVGSPLSLECTVEGTSNPNLYWYRQAAGRGLQLLFYSVGIGQISSEVPQNLSASRPQDRQFILSSKKLLLSDSGFYLCAWIRRQGTSGSGYTFGSGTRLTVV.

This clone was counted only a few times. V gene TRBV9 combines with J gene TRBJ1-1, with D unresolved. The CDR3 has 15 residues. V was shortened by 4 bases and J by 1 base, with 14 bases between the two germline ends. Germline values: CDR1 SGDLS, CDR2 YYNGEE. The CDR3 region has the DNA TGTGCCAGCAGCCCGCCCCGAACGGGGAACACTGAAGCTTTCTTT. Its translation is CASSPPRTGNTEAFF.

This clone was detected only once. The chain recombines TRBV3-1 (or the pseudogene TRBV3-2) with TRBJ1-1; 8 nucleotides agree with TRBD1. V trimming: 4 bases; J trimming: 7 bases; junction bases outside the gene matches: 8. The germline CDR1 and CDR2 sequences are LGHDT and YNNKEL (reference sequence). The CDR3 covers 14 residues. This CDR3 is CASSPSGTGLEAFF. In DNA, the CDR3 is TGTGCCAGCAGCCCCTCCGGGACAGGCCTTGAAGCTTTCTTT.

The genes are TRBV19 and TRBJ1-1, with unresolved D. The CDR3 is 12 residues long. Germline CDR1 LNHDA, CDR2 SQIVND (reference sequence). The V end lost 5 bases, the J end lost 4 bases, and 8 bases lay between the germline ends. The CDR3, as DNA: TGTGCCAGTAGTTGGTCCAGCACTGAAGCTTTCTTT. Its translation: CASSWSSTEAFF. Together with reference TRBV19 and TRBJ1-1, the CDR3 gives the full variable domain: DGGITQSPKYLFRKEGQNVTLSCEQNLNHDAMYWYRQDPGQGLRLIYYSQIVNDFQKGDIAEGYSVSREKKESFPLTVTSAQKNPTAFYLCASSWSSTEAFFGQGTRLTVV.

The chain employs TRBV18 and TRBJ2-3, with TRBD2 identical over 7 bases. In germline, CDR1 is KGHSH, CDR2 LQKENI. The CDR3 sequence is 16 residues long. Losses at the gene ends were 1 base for V and 0 bases for J; bases not matched to a gene: 4. Written as DNA, the CDR3 is TGTGCCAGCTCACCACAAGTGGGGGGGAGCACAGATACGCAGTATTTT. Its translation: CASSPQVGGSTDTQYF.

J is TRBJ2-2 and V is TRBV9, with D hard to call. CDR3 size: 16 residues. Germline loops: CDR1 SGDLS, CDR2 YYNGEE. Trimming removed 0 bases from V and 2 bases from J, with 11 bases in between. CDR3: CASSVGATDNTGELFF. For the CDR3, the DNA is TGTGCCAGCAGCGTAGGGGCTACAGATAACACCGGGGAGCTGTTTTTT.

The V and J genes are TRBV7-2 and TRBJ1-3; no reliable D call. This CDR3 is built from 15 residues. The V gene's germline CDR1 is SGHTA and CDR2 FQGNSA. Trimming removed 0 bases from V and 2 bases from J, with 8 bases in between. CDR3: CASSLALGAGNTIYF. The CDR3 DNA reads TGTGCCAGCAGCTTAGCGTTGGGAGCTGGAAACACCATATATTTT.

A few counts support this clone. The chain joins TRBV6-5 to TRBJ2-7; 13 bases are shared with TRBD2. The V gene's germline CDR1 is MNHEY and CDR2 SVGAGI. The V gene end was trimmed by 6 bases and the J gene end by 2 bases; junction bases not matched to a gene: 4. The CDR3 runs to 15 residues. CDR3 protein: CASRPGTSGTYEQYV. CDR3 coding DNA: TGTGCCAGCAGGCCTGGGACTAGCGGGACCTACGAGCAGTACGTC.

This clone was detected a few times. The chain carries TRBV6-5 and TRBJ1-5; TRBD1 agrees at 8 bases. There are 16 residues in the CDR3. J lost 8 bases, V lost 0 bases, and 9 bases had no gene match. Germline V gene lookup returns CDR1 MNHEY and CDR2 SVGAGI. CDR3 amino acids: CASSYSGQGAGEPQHF. In DNA form, the CDR3 reads TGTGCCAGCAGTTACTCGGGTCAGGGGGCCGGTGAGCCCCAGCATTTT.